The 20 T cell receptor beta chains in this list originate from one sample, sequenced in a study of T cell repertoires in cytomegalovirus infection. MiXCR was run by TCRdb on the reads, yielding one entry per CDR3 protein. The sample contains about 310,000 distinct CDR3 sequences, about a sixth of which appear only once. The sample comprised PBMCs. Receptors were obtained from a human donor in good health (CMV status not recorded). Some clones in this sample may be carry-over from other donors' samples.

The V and J genes are TRBV12-3 or TRBV12-4 and TRBJ2-7; possibly TRBD1 or TRBD2 for D (5 bases each). V was trimmed by 3 bases and J by 5 bases, leaving 17 bases between them. The CDR3 spans 15 residues. CDR3 in amino acids: CASSFSGTHFNEQYF. The CDR3 region has the DNA TGTGCCAGCAGTTTTTCTGGGACGCACTTCAACGAGCAGTACTTC.

In this sample, this clonotype turned up many times. V and J are TRBV19 and TRBJ1-6; D is unclear. In germline, CDR1 is LNHDA, CDR2 SQIVND (reference sequence). The CDR3 spans 13 residues. The ends were cut back, 9 bases at V and 5 bases at J, with 11 bases in the middle. The CDR3 spells CASVDRDNSPLHF. CDR3 DNA: TGTGCCAGCGTGGACCGCGATAATTCACCCCTCCACTTT. The whole variable domain, filled in from reference TRBV19 and TRBJ1-6, reads DGGITQSPKYLFRKEGQNVTLSCEQNLNHDAMYWYRQDPGQGLRLIYYSQIVNDFQKGDIAEGYSVSREKKESFPLTVTSAQKNPTAFYLCASVDRDNSPLHFGNGTRLTVT.

The sample holds many counts of this clonotype. This rearrangement joins TRBV20-1 to TRBJ1-6; D remains ambiguous. The V gene's germline CDR1 is DFQATT and CDR2 SNEGSKA (reference sequence). The CDR3 covers 15 residues. The V and J ends lost 1 base and 10 bases respectively, with 17 bases between them. The CDR3 is CSARVYSRVMSPLHF. CDR3 nucleotide sequence: TGCAGTGCTAGAGTGTACTCCCGGGTGATGTCACCCCTCCACTTT.

CDR3 nucleotides: TGTGCCAGCACCCCTCGGGACGGTTACTCTGGGGCCAACGTCCTGACTTTC. Amino acids: CASTPRDGYSGANVLTF. The chain links TRBV28 to TRBJ2-6; tentatively, D is TRBD1 or TRBD2 (5 bases each). Germline-derived CDR1 and CDR2 are MDHEN and SYDVKM. V lost 7 bases, J lost 0 bases, and 16 bases lay in between. The CDR3 is 17 residues long.

For this clonotype: This could be a read error, since a much larger clone is one nucleotide away. The CDR3 nucleotides are TGTGCCAGCGGATACGACCGCTCGACAGGGACATACGAGCAGTACTTC. Residues: CASGYDRSTGTYEQYF. This chain uses TRBV12-3 or TRBV12-4 with TRBJ2-7, with TRBD1 matching over 7 bases. With V trimmed by 8 bases and J by 4 bases, 17 bases remained unmatched. The CDR3 has 16 residues.

This clonotype showed up just a few times. The gene calls are TRBV7-9 and TRBJ2-3; D is possibly TRBD2 (5 bases). The CDR3 has 15 residues. Germline loops: CDR1 SEHNR, CDR2 FQNEAQ (reference sequence). The V gene lost 6 bases and the J gene lost 4 bases, with 17 bases spanning the gap. The CDR3 bases are TGTGCCAGCAGTTCTAGCTTAATTCGCGCAGATACGCAGTATTTT. Amino acid sequence: CASSSSLIRADTQYF.

This chain joins TRBV28 and TRBJ2-2, with 9 nucleotides matching TRBD1. From germline, CDR1 is MDHEN and CDR2 SYDVKM. The V and J ends lost 6 bases and 1 base, in that order; junction bases with no gene match: 3. The CDR3 contains 15 residues. The CDR3 nucleotides read TGTGCCAGCAGCGCGACAGGGGGGAACACCGGGGAGCTGTTTTTT. It translates to CASSATGGNTGELFF.

This clonotype was seen a few times. This chain links TRBV6-6 with TRBJ2-5; 8 positions agree with TRBD1. The CDR3 runs 16 residues. V shed 6 bases and J 4 bases; nucleotides not matched to a gene: 13. Germline V gene data show CDR1 as MNHNY and CDR2 as SVGAGI (reference sequence). The CDR3 DNA reads TGTGCCAGCAGAGCCCGGACAGGGAGGTCCAGAGAGACCCAGTACTTC. As protein: CASRARTGRSRETQYF.

This clonotype was recorded at least ten times. The gene calls are TRBV7-6 and TRBJ2-7; no firm D call. With 5 bases removed from V and 3 bases from J, the gap between germline ends came to 26 bases. This CDR3 has 18 residues. CDR1 is SGHVS, CDR2 FNYEAQ, per germline. The CDR3 coding sequence is TGTGCCAGCAGCCAGGCCCCTTCGGTAGGAGCAACATTCTACGAGCAGTACTTC. The encoded protein is CASSQAPSVGATFYEQYF.

This clonotype was picked up many times. The chain employs TRBV7-2 and TRBJ2-2; D is ambiguous. Trimming stripped 11 bases from V and 0 bases from J, with 13 bases between. This CDR3 has 14 residues. Per the germline V gene, CDR1 is SGHTA and CDR2 is FQGNSA. The CDR3 DNA is TGTGCCGATTCCAGGCTTACGAACACCGGGGAGCTGTTTTTT. Translating it yields CADSRLTNTGELFF.

This chain uses TRBV6-5 with TRBJ1-2; 9 positions agree with TRBD1. This CDR3 comprises 16 residues. Germline V gene sequence: CDR1 MNHEY, CDR2 SVGAGI. V trimming: 2 bases; J trimming: 4 bases; junction bases outside the gene matches: 8. The CDR3 loop is CASSYRDRVLGYGYTF. CDR3 coding DNA: TGTGCCAGCAGTTACAGGGACAGGGTTCTAGGCTATGGCTACACCTTC.

There are many counts of this clonotype. J is TRBJ1-6 and V is TRBV20-1; the D gene is possibly TRBD1 (6 bases). Trimming cost V 0 bases and J 7 bases, with 10 bases left between them. From germline, CDR1 is DFQATT and CDR2 SNEGSKA (reference sequence). This CDR3 is 14 amino acids long. CDR3 loop: CSARERGMNSPLHF. In DNA, the CDR3 is TGCAGTGCTAGAGAAAGGGGGATGAATTCACCCCTCCACTTT.

The CDR3 DNA reads as TGTGCCATCAAGGGCAGCCAAATGGGCTACGAGCAGTACTTC. Protein product: CAIKGSQMGYEQYF. This chain links TRBV10-3 with TRBJ2-7; no definite D call. The CDR3 is made up of 14 amino acids. The germline gives CDR1 ENHRY, CDR2 SYGVKD. The V end lost 7 bases, the J end lost 3 bases, and 16 bases lay between the germline ends.

The chain uses TRBV20-1 and TRBJ2-7; unclear D gene. The CDR3 is made up of 14 amino acids. V was shortened by 0 bases and J by 2 bases, with 11 bases between the two germline ends. Germline CDR1 and CDR2: DFQATT and SNEGSKA (reference sequence). CDR3 region: CSARDSASPYEQYF. The CDR3, as DNA: TGCAGTGCTAGAGATAGTGCCAGTCCCTACGAGCAGTACTTC.

The rearrangement joins TRBV4-3 to TRBJ2-7; TRBD2 matches at 7 bases. The germline V gene has CDR1 LGHNA and CDR2 YSLEER. Trimming cost V 1 base and J 1 base; bases outside gene matches: 10. The CDR3 spans 17 residues. CDR3 nucleotide sequence: TGCGCCAGCAGCCAAGGGCTCGGAGCGGGGACTTCCTACGAGCAGTACTTC. This gives the protein CASSQGLGAGTSYEQYF.

The sample holds a few counts of this clonotype. The chain recombines TRBV20-1 with TRBJ2-3, with a possible D match to TRBD2 (5 bases). CDR1 is DFQATT, CDR2 SNEGSKA, per germline (reference sequence). The CDR3 is made up of 15 amino acids. Trimming removed 6 bases at V and 1 base at J, with 17 bases between. This CDR3 reads CSAPDPGLGTDTQYF. The CDR3 bases are TGCAGTGCCCCCGACCCGGGGTTGGGCACAGATACGCAGTATTTT.

The chain recombines TRBV10-3 with TRBJ1-2, with D possibly being TRBD1 (6 bases). This CDR3 is built from 16 residues. Germline CDR1 reads ENHRY; CDR2 reads SYGVKD. Trimming stripped 4 bases from V and 2 bases from J, with 17 bases between. This chain's CDR3 is CAISGTEGRNNYGYTF. CDR3 DNA sequence: TGTGCCATCAGTGGGACAGAGGGACGGAACAACTATGGCTACACCTTC.

This clonotype appeared many times. The chain joins TRBV7-8 to TRBJ2-1; D may be TRBD1 or TRBD2 (6 bases each). The CDR3 is 16 amino acids. Trimming shortened V by 4 bases and J by 4 bases, and 17 bases separated the two germline ends. Germline CDR1 reads SGHVS; CDR2 reads FQNEAQ. This CDR3 reads CASSYSWGAAYNEQFF. As DNA, the CDR3 is TGTGCCAGCAGCTACAGCTGGGGGGCGGCTTACAATGAGCAGTTCTTC.

This clonotype appeared a few times. The CDR3 bases are TGTGCCACCACCGGGACAGGGGAAGGGGCCACTGAAGCTTTCTTT. It codes for CATTGTGEGATEAFF. V is TRBV24-1 and J is TRBJ1-1, with 10 bases fitting TRBD1. CDR1 and CDR2 (germline): KGHDR, SFDVKD. V gave up 8 bases and J gave up 4 bases; unmatched junction bases: 9. The CDR3 loop spans 15 amino acids.

This clonotype was detected a few times. The rearrangement links TRBV4-3 to TRBJ1-5; D not certain. This CDR3 is built from 13 residues. Deletions cut 0 bases from V and 6 bases from J, with 6 bases between. Germline assignment: CDR1 LGHNA and CDR2 YSLEER. The CDR3 DNA reads TGCGCCAGCAGCCAAGATCCCCCTCAGCCCCAGCATTTT. Amino acids: CASSQDPPQPQHF.